This is a list of T cell receptor beta chains from one sample in a study of T-cell memory formation after mild COVID-19. TCRdb re-called the 5' RACE reads through MiXCR, storing one row per CDR3 protein. The sample records around 200,000 distinct CDR3 sequences, more than 25% being singletons. Sequencing was carried out using PBMCs or a T cell subset sorted from them (not recorded which). The receptors here all came from an adult woman who had mild COVID-19 (a few samples of this study predate the infection). Cell type and time point are not known. CDR3s include the opening cysteine and the closing phenylalanine or tryptophan.

V gene,J gene,CDR3 protein
TRBV4-2,TRBJ1-1,CASSPQGGGRGPNTEAFF
TRBV18,TRBJ1-2,CASSHRDRAGYTF
TRBV7-2,TRBJ2-6,CASSLVLVAGANVLTF
TRBV5-1,TRBJ2-1,CASADSSGGNEQFF
TRBV7-9,TRBJ2-7,CASSGTPSYEQYF
TRBV12-3/TRBV12-4,TRBJ1-1,CASRTTRQLEAFF
TRBV5-1,TRBJ1-4,CASSSGQDEFEKLFF
TRBV28,TRBJ1-5,CASSPRQGSQPQHF
TRBV7-8,TRBJ2-1,CASSLRERDDNYNEQFF
TRBV5-1,TRBJ2-2,CATKSGDGVPNTGELFF
TRBV12-3/TRBV12-4,TRBJ2-3,CASSPGGLSGDTQYF
TRBV5-1,TRBJ2-5,CASSRKGTGVQETQYF
TRBV5-1,TRBJ2-1,CASSPLTSGRGSYNEQFF
TRBV20-1,TRBJ1-5,CSARPGQGTSNQPQHF
TRBV19,TRBJ2-1,CASSIDYPGTYNEQFF
TRBV29-1,TRBJ2-3,CSVPSGAGSTDTQYF
TRBV20-1,TRBJ2-1,CSAPTGLARNEQFF
TRBV12-3/TRBV12-4,TRBJ2-2,CASSLTVANTGELFF
TRBV7-8,TRBJ2-5,CASTLAGNQETQYF
TRBV6-2/TRBV6-3,TRBJ2-1,CASSLLGQIPENEQFF
TRBV12-3/TRBV12-4,TRBJ1-1,CASSPPGGNTEAFF
TRBV12-3/TRBV12-4,TRBJ2-5,CASSLGQETQYF
TRBV27,TRBJ2-6,CASSSTGANVLTF
TRBV5-1,TRBJ2-1,CASSVGTNEQFF
TRBV5-6,TRBJ2-5,CASSLPDSKGTQYF
TRBV7-9,TRBJ2-3,CASSPPGPKGTDTQYF
TRBV24-1,TRBJ1-1,CATSSGSNTEAFF
TRBV6-1,TRBJ2-2,CAAGGRLRVGTGELFF
TRBV27,TRBJ1-5,CASSRQGQSQPQHF
TRBV6-5,TRBJ2-1,CASSPPRTGHDNEQFF
TRBV4-3,TRBJ2-1,CASSLNTGGEVDNEQFF
TRBV11-2,TRBJ2-2,CASSRGQGDTGELFF
TRBV6-2/TRBV6-3,TRBJ1-1,CASSFRGRNTEAFF
TRBV20-1,TRBJ2-7,CSARKVSSYEQYF
TRBV7-9,TRBJ2-1,CASDEGLDEQFF
TRBV6-2/TRBV6-3,TRBJ2-2,CASSSRGAGELFF